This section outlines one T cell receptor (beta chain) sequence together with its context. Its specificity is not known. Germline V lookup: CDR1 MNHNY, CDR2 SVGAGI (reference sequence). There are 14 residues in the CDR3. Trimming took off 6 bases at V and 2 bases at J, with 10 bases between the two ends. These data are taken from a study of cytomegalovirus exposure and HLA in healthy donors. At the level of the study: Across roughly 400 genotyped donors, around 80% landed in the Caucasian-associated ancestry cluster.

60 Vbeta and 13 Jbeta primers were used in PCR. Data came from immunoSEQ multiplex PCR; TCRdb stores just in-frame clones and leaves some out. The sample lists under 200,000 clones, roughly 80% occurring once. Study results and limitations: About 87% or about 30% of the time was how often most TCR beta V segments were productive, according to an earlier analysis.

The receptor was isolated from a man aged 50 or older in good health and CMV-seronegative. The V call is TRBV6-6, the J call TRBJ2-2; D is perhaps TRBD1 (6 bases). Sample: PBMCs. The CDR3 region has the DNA TGTGCCAGCAGCCGACAGGCTAACACCGGGGAGCTGTTTTTT. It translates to CASSRQANTGELFF.